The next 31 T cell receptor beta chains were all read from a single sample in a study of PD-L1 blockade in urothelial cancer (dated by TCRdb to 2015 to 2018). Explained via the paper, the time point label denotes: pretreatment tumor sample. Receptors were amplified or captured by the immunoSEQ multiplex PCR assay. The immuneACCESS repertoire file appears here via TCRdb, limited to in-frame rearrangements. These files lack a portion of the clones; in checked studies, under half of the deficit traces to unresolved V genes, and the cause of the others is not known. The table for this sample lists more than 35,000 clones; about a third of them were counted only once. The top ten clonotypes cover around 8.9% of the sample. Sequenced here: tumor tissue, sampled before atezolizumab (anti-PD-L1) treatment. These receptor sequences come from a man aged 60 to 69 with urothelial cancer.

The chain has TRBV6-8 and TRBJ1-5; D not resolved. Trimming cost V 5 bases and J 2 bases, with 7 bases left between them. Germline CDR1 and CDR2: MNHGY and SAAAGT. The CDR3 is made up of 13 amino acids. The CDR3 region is CASSPDGNQPQHF. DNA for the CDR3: TGTGCCAGCAGTCCGGACGGCAATCAGCCCCAGCATTTT.

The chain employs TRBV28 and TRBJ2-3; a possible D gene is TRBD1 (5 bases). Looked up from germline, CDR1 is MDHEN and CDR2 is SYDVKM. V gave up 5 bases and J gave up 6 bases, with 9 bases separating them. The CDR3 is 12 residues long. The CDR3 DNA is TGTGCCAGCAGTAAACAGGAGGATACGCAGTATTTT. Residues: CASSKQEDTQYF.

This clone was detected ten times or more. The CDR3 bases are TGTGCCAGCACCGGGACTAGCGGGAGGGCCACCGTCGAGACCCAGTACTTC. Its protein is CASTGTSGRATVETQYF. The chain carries TRBV6-8 and TRBJ2-5, with 16 bases lining up with TRBD2. This CDR3 region has 17 residues. J gave up 5 bases and V 7 bases, and 10 bases lay outside the gene matches. The germline V gene encodes CDR1 MNHGY and CDR2 SAAAGT.

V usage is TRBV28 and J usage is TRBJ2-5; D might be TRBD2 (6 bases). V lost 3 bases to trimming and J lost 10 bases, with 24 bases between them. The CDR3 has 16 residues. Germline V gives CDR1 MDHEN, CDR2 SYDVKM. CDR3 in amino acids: CASSLRRVAGLRDQYF. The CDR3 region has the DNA TGTGCCAGCAGTTTGAGACGGGTCGCGGGGTTACGTGACCAGTACTTC.

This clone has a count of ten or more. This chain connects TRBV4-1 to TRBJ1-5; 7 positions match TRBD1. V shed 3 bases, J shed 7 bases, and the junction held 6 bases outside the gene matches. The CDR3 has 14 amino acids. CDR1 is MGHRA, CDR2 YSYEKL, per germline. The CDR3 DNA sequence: TGCGCCAGCAGCCAGGTATTGGACAGGCAGCCCCAGCATTTT. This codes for CASSQVLDRQPQHF.

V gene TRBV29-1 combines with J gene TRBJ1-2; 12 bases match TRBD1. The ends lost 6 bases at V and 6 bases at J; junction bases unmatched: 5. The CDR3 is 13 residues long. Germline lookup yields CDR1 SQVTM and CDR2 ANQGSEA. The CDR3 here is CSVLGQGAHGYTF. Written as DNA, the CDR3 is TGCAGCGTCCTGGGACAGGGGGCTCATGGCTACACCTTC.

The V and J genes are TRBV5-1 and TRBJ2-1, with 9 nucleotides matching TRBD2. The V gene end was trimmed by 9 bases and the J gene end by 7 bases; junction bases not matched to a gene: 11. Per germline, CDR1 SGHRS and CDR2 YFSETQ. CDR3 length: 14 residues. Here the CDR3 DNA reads TGCGCCACCTCGTCGGGCGGGGGGGCTAATGAGCAGTTCTTC. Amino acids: CATSSGGGANEQFF.

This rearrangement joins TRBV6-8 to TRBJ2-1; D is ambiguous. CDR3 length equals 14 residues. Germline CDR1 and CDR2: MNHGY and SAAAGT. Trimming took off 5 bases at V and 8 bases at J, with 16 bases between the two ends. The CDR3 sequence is CASSDNKLLDEQFF. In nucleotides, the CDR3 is TGTGCCAGCAGTGACAACAAGTTGTTGGATGAGCAGTTCTTC.

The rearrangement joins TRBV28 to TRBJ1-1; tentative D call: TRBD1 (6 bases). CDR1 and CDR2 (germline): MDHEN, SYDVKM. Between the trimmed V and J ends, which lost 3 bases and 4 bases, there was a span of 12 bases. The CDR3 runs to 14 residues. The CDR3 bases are TGTGCCAGCAGTTTGTATACAGGGTCCACTGAAGCTTTCTTT. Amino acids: CASSLYTGSTEAFF.

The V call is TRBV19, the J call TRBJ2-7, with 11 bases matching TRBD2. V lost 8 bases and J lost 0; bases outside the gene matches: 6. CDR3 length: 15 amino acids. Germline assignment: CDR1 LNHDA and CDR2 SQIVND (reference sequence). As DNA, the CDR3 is TGTGCCAGTCGGCAGGGACTAGCGGCCTCCTACGAGCAGTACTTC. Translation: CASRQGLAASYEQYF. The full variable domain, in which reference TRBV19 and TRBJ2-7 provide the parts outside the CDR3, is DGGITQSPKYLFRKEGQNVTLSCEQNLNHDAMYWYRQDPGQGLRLIYYSQIVNDFQKGDIAEGYSVSREKKESFPLTVTSAQKNPTAFYLCASRQGLAASYEQYFGPGTRLTVT.

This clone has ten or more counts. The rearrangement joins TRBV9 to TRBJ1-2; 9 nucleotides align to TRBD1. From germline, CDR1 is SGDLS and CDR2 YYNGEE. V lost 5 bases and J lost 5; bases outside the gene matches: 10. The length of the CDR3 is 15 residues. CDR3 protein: CASSAGTGRGYGYTF. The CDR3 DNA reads TGTGCCAGCAGTGCAGGGACAGGGAGAGGGTATGGCTACACCTTC.

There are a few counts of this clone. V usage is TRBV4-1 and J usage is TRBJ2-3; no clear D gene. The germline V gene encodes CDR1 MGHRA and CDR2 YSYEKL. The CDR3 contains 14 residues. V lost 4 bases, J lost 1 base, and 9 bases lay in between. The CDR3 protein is CASSLGPGTDTQYF. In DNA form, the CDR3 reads TGCGCCAGCAGCCTGGGTCCGGGCACAGATACGCAGTATTTT.

CDR3 in amino acids: CASSLVLHRDNEQFF. The CDR3 region has the DNA TGTGCCAGCAGCTTAGTTCTTCACCGGGACAATGAGCAGTTCTTC. The V gene is TRBV11-3, the J gene TRBJ2-1; no clear D. The CDR3 is made up of 15 amino acids. Germline V gene lookup returns CDR1 SGHNT and CDR2 YENEEA. Trimming left V 1 base short and J 5 bases short, with 12 bases between.

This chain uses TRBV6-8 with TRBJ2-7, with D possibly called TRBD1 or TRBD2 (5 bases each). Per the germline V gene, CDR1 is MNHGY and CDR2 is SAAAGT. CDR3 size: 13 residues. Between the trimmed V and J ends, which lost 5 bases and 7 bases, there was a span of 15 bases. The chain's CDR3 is CASSLRDALEQYF. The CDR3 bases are TGTGCCAGCAGTCTACGGGACGCCCTGGAGCAGTACTTC.

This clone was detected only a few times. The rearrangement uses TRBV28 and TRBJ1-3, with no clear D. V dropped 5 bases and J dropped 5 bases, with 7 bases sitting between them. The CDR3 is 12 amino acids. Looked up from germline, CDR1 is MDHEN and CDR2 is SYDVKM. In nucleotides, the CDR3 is TGTGCCAGCAGTGGTACTCGAAACACCATATATTTT. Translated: CASSGTRNTIYF.

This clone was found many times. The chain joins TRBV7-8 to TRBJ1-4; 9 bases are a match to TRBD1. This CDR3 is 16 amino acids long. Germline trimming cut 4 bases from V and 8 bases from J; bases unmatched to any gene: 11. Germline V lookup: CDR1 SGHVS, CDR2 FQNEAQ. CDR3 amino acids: CASSSNTGGGWEKLFF. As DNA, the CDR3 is TGTGCCAGCAGCTCGAACACAGGGGGCGGTTGGGAAAAACTGTTTTTT.

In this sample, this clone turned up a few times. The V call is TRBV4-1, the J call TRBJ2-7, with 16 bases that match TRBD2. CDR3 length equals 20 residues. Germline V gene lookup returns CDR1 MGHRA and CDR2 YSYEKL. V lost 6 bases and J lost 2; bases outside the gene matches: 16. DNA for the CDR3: TGCGCCAGCAGGGCCCCCTTACCGGGACTAGCGGGGGGGGCCACCTACGAGCAGTACTTC. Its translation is CASRAPLPGLAGGATYEQYF.

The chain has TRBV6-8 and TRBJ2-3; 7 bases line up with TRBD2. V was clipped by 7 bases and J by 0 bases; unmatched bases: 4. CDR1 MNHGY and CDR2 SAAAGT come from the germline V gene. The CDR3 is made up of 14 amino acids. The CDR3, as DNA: TGTGCCAGCACCTTTAGCGGGAGCACAGATACGCAGTATTTT. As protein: CASTFSGSTDTQYF.

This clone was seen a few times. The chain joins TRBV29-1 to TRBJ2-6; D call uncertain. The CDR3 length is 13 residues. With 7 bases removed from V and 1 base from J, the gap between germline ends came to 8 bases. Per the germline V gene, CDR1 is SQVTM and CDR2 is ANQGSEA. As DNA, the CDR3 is TGCAGCGCTGTCCCATCTGGGGCCAACGTCCTGACTTTC. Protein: CSAVPSGANVLTF.

This CDR3 reads CASSRGTAFTQETQYF. For the CDR3, the DNA is TGTGCCAGCAGTAGAGGGACAGCCTTTACCCAAGAGACCCAGTACTTC. J is TRBJ2-5 and V is TRBV25-1, with 7 positions matching TRBD1. CDR3 length: 16 residues. Per germline, CDR1 MGHDK and CDR2 SYGVNS. Trimming cost V 5 bases and J 1 base; bases outside gene matches: 10.

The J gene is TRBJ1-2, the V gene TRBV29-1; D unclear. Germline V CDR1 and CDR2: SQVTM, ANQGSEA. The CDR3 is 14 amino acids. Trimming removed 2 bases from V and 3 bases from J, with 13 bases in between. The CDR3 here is CSVEFRGSHYGYTF. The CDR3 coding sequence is TGCAGCGTTGAATTTCGTGGGTCGCACTATGGCTACACCTTC.

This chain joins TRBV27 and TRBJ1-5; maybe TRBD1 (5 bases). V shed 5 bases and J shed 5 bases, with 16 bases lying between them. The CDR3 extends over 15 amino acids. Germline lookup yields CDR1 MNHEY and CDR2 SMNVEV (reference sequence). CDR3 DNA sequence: TGTGCCAGCAGTCCTTGGGGGGGATGGGATCAGCCCCAGCATTTT. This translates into CASSPWGGWDQPQHF.

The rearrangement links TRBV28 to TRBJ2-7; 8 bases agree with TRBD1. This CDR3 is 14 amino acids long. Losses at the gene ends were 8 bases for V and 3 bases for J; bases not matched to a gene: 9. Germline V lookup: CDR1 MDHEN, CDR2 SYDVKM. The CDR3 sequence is CASGSGQGNYEQYF. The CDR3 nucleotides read TGTGCCAGCGGCTCCGGACAGGGTAACTACGAGCAGTACTTC.

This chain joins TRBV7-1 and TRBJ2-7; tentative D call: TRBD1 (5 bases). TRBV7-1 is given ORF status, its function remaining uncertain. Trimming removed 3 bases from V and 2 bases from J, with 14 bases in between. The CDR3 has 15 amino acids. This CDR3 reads CASSSTGRAPYEQYF. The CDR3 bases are TGTGCCAGCAGCTCCACCGGCAGGGCCCCCTACGAGCAGTACTTC.

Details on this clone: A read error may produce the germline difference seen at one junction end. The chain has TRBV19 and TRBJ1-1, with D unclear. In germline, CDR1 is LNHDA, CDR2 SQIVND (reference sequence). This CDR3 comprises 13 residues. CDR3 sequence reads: CASSIGKVTEAFF. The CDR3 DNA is TGTGCTAGTAGTATAGGTAAGGTCACTGAAGCTTTCTTT.

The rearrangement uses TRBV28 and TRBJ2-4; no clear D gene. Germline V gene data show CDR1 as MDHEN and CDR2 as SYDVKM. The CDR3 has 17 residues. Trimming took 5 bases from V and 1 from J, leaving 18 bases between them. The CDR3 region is CASSPGPVGWAKNIQYF. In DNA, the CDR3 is TGTGCCAGCAGTCCGGGTCCGGTGGGATGGGCCAAAAACATTCAGTACTTC.

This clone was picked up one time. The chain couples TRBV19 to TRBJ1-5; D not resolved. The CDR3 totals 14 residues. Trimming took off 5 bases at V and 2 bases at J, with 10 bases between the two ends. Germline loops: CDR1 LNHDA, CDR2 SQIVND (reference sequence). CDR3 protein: CASSSGDGNQPQHF. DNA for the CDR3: TGTGCCAGTAGTTCAGGAGACGGCAATCAGCCCCAGCATTTT.

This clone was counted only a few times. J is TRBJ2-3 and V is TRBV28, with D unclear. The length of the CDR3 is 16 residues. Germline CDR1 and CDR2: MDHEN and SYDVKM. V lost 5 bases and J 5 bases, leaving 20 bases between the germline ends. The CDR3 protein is CASSPSQPYSRDTQYF. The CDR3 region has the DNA TGTGCCAGCAGTCCCTCCCAGCCCTATTCCAGAGATACGCAGTATTTT.

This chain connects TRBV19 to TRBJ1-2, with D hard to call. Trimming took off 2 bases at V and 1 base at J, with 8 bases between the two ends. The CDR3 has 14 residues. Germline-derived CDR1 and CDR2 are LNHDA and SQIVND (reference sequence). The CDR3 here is CASSISGNNYGYTF. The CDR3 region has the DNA TGTGCCAGTAGTATATCTGGGAATAACTATGGCTACACCTTC.

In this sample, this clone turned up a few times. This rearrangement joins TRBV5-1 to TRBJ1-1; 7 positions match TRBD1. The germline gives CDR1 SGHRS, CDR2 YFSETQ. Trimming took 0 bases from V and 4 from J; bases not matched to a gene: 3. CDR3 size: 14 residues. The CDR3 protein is CASSLGRGTTEAFF. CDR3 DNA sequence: TGCGCCAGCAGCTTGGGCAGGGGGACCACTGAAGCTTTCTTT.

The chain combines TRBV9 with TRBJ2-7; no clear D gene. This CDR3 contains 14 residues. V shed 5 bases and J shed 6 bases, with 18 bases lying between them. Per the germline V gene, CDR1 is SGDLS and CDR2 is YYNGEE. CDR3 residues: CASSEISMAAEQYF. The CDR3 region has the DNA TGTGCCAGCAGTGAAATTTCTATGGCCGCCGAGCAGTACTTC.